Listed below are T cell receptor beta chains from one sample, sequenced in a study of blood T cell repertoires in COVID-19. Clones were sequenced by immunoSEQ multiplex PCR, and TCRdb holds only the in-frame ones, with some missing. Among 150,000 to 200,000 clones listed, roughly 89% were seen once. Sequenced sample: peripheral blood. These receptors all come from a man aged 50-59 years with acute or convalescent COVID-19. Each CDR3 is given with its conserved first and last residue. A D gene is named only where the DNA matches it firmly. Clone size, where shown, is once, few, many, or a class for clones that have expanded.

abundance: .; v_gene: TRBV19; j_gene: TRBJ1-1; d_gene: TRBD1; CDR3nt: TGTGCCAGTAGTATCCGACAGGGGTTTGTGATGAACACTGAAGCTTTCTTT; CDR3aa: CASSIRQGFVMNTEAFF
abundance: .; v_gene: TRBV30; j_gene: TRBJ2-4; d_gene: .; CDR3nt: TGTGCCTGGAGTCCCGGGAACATTCAGTACTTC; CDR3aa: CAWSPGNIQYF
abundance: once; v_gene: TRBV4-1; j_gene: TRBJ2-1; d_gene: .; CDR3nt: TGCGCCAGCAGCCAAGATAGGTCGGCAGGGTCTCTCTTC; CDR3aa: CASSQDRSAGSLF
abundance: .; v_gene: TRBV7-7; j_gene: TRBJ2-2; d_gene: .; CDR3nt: TGTGCCAGCAGCTACCAGTCGCGTGTCGACAGCACCGGGGAGCTGTTTTTT; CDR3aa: CASSYQSRVDSTGELFF
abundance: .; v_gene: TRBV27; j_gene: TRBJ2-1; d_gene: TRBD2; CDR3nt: TGTGCCAGCAGTCTAGCGGGAGGGAACAATGAGCAGTTCTTC; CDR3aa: CASSLAGGNNEQFF
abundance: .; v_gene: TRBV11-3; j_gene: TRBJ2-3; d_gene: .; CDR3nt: TGTGCCAGCAGCTTAGGCATTGACAGCCTCACAGATACGCAGTATTTT; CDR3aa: CASSLGIDSLTDTQYF
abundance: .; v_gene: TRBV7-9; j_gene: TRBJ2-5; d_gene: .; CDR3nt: TGTGCCAGCAGCCCATTGGAGGCAGCGCAAGAGACCCAGTACTTC; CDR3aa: CASSPLEAAQETQYF
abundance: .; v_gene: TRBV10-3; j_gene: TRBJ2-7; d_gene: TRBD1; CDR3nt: TGTGCCACCCGCCCTGGGACAGGGTCCTACGAGCAGTACTTC; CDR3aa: CATRPGTGSYEQYF
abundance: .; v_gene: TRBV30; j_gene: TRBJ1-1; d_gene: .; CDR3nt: TGTGCCTGGAGTAATGCGATGAACACTGAAGCTTTCTTT; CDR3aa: CAWSNAMNTEAFF
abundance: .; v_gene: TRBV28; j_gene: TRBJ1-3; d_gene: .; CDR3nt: TGTGCCACCACGAGGGACTACTCTGGAAACACCATATATTTT; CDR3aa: CATTRDYSGNTIYF
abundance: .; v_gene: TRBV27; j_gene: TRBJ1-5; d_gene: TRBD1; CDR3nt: TGTGCCAGCAGTTTAGGTGGACAGGGAGGCAATCAGCCCCAGCATTTT; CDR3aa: CASSLGGQGGNQPQHF
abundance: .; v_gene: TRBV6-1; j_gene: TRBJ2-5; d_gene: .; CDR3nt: TGTGCCAGCAGTGAAGCATTGGCACAGGGAGAAGAGACCCAGTACTTC; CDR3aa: CASSEALAQGEETQYF
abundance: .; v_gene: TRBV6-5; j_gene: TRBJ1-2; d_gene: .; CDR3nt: TGTGCCAGCAGTTACTCCAGGGGTCATGGCTACACCTTC; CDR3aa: CASSYSRGHGYTF
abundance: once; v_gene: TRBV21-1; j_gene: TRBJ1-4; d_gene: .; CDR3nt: TGTGCCAGCAGCAAAGCTGTCAGGGGAGATGAAAAACTGTTTTTT; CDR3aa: CASSKAVRGDEKLFF
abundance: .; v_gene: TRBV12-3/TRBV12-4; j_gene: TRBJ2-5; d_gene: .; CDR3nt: TGTGCCAGCCAGGGAGGGGGAGAGACCCAGTACTTC; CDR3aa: CASQGGGETQYF
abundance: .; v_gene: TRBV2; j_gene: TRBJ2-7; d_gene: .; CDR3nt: TGTGCCAGCAGTGACTGGTCTAACTCCTACGAGCAGTACTTC; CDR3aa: CASSDWSNSYEQYF
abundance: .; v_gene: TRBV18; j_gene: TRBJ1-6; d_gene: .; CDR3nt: TGTGCCAGCTCACCGGACATTGTGAGCTCCTATAATTCACCCCTCCACTTT; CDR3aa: CASSPDIVSSYNSPLHF
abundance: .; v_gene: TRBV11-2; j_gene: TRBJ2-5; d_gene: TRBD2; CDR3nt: TGTGCCAGCAGCCCCGACCTTCCACTAGCGGACCCTCAAGAGACCCAGTACTTC; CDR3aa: CASSPDLPLADPQETQYF
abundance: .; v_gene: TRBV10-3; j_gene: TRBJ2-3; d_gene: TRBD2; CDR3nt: TGTGCCCTCGGCTCCGGGACTAGCCCAGATACGCAGTATTTT; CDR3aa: CALGSGTSPDTQYF
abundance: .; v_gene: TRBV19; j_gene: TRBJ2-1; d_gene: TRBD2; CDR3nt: TGTGCCAGTAGTTTGGGGGCGGGAGGGCCATACAATGAGCAGTTCTTC; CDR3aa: CASSLGAGGPYNEQFF
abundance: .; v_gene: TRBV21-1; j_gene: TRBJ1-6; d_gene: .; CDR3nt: TGTGCCAGCAGCAAAGTACGGCCCGGGAATAATTCACCCCTCCACTTT; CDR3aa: CASSKVRPGNNSPLHF
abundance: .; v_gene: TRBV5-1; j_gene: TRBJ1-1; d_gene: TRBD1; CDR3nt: TGCGCCAGCAGCATAGACAGGGGAAGGGGCACTGAAGCTTTCTTT; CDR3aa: CASSIDRGRGTEAFF
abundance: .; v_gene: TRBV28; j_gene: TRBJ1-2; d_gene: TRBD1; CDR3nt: TGTGCCAGCAGCAAGACAGGGTATGGCTACACCTTC; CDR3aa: CASSKTGYGYTF
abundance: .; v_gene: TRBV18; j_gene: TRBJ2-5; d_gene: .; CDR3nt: TGTGCCAGCTCACGATCAGGGATAGAGACCCAGTACTTC; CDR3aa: CASSRSGIETQYF
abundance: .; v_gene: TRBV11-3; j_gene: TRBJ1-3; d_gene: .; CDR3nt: TGTGCCAGCAGCCAGGAGGGTTCTGGAAACACCATATATTTT; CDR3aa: CASSQEGSGNTIYF
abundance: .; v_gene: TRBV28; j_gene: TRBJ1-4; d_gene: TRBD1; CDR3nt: TGTGCCAGCAGCTCCTCGACAGGGACGGTGTTTGAAAAACTGTTTTTT; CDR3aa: CASSSSTGTVFEKLFF
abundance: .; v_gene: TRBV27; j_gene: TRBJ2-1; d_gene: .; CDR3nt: TGTGCCAGCATCTCCCTTTTCGATAGTAGGGACACACCCTACAATGAGCAGTTCTTC; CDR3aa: CASISLFDSRDTPYNEQFF
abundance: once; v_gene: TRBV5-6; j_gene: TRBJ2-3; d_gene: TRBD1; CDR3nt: TGTGCCAGCAGCAAGGACAGGGGGCTTACAGATACGCAGTATTTT; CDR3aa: CASSKDRGLTDTQYF
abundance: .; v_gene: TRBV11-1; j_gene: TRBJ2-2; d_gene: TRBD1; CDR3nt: TGTGCCAGCAGCCCACCGCAGGGGGCGCTGGGCGGGGAGCTGTTTTTT; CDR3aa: CASSPPQGALGGELFF
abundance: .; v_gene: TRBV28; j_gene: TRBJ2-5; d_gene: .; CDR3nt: TGTGCCAGCAGTTTATTTCAATGGGCAGATATACAAGAGACCCAGTACTTC; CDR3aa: CASSLFQWADIQETQYF
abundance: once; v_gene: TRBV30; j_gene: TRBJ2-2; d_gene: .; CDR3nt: TGTGCCTGGTCAAGGGGCGGACGGAACACCGGGGAGCTGTTTTTT; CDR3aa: CAWSRGGRNTGELFF
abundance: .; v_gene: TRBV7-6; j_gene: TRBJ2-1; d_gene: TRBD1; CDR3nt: TGTGCCAGCAGCTTCCAAGACAGGGTCAACGATGAGCAGTTCTTC; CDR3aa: CASSFQDRVNDEQFF
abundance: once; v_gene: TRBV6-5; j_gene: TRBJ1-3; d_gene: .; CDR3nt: TGTGCCAGCACCCGGGGGGTCGGAAACACCATATATTTT; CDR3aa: CASTRGVGNTIYF
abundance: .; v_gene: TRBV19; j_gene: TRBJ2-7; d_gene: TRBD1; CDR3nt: TGTGCCAGTAGTAGCCGCCCAGGGACAGCTGACGAGCAGTACTTC; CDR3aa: CASSSRPGTADEQYF
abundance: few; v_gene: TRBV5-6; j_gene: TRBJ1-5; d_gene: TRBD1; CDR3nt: TGTGCCAGCAGCTTGGGACAGGGGGGTCAGCCCCAGCATTTT; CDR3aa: CASSLGQGGQPQHF
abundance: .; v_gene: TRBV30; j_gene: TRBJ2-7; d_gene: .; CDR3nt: TGTGCCTGGAGCCGAGGAGTCGGGTCCCCACCAACCCGTTACGAGCAGTACTTC; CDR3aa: CAWSRGVGSPPTRYEQYF
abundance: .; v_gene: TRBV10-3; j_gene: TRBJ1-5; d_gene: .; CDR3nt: TGTGCCACCAACTCGCAGGGAAGAAGTCAGCCCCAGCATTTT; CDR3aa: CATNSQGRSQPQHF
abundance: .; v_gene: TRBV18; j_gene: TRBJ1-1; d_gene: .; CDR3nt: TGTGCCAGCTCACCAGAGAGGACTGAAGCTTTCTTT; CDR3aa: CASSPERTEAFF
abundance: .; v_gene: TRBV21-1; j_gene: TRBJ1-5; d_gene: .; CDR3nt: TGTGCCAGCAGCAAACTGGGTCGGGGGGATCCCTATCAGCCCCAGCATTTT; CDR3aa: CASSKLGRGDPYQPQHF
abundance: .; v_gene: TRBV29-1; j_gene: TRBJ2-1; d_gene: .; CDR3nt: TGCAGCGAACGCAGGGGCAATGAGCAGTTCTTC; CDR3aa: CSERRGNEQFF
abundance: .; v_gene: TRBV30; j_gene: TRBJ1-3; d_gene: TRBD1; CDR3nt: TGTGCCTGGGCCGGGACAGGGACTGGAAACACCATATATTTT; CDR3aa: CAWAGTGTGNTIYF
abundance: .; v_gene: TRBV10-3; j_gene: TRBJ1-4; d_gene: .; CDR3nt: TGTGCCATCAGTGAGGGGGACACCGGTAATGAAAAACTGTTTTTT; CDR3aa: CAISEGDTGNEKLFF
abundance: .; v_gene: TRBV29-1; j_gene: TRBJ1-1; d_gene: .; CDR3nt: TGCAGCGTCGTTAAGAACACTGAAGCTTTCTTT; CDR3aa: CSVVKNTEAFF
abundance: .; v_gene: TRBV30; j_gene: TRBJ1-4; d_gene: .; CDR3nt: TGTGCCTGGAGTCTCCGGGACACCAGAACCCATAATGAAAAACTGTTTTTT; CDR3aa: CAWSLRDTRTHNEKLFF
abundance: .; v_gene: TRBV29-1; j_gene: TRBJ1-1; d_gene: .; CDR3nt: TGCAGCGTTGAAGGACAGCCTAACACTGAAGCTTTCTTT; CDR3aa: CSVEGQPNTEAFF
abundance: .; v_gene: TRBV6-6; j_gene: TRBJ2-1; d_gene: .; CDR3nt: TGTGCCAGCAGTTACTACCCAGGGCGGAATGAGCAGTTCTTC; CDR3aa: CASSYYPGRNEQFF
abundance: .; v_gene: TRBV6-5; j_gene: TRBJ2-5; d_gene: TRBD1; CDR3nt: TGTGCCAGCACCAAAGGGGACAGGGCCCGAGAGACCCAGTACTTC; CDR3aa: CASTKGDRARETQYF
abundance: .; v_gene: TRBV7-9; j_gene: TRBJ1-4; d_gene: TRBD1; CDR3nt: TGTGCCAGCAGCTTAGACCGGGACAGGGGGGAAAAACTGTTTTTT; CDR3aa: CASSLDRDRGEKLFF
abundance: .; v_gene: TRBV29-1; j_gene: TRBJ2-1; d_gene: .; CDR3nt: TGCAGCGTTGCCCTTCGCCTATCAAGTAATGAGCAGTTCTTC; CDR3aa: CSVALRLSSNEQFF